A selection of T cell receptor delta chains follows, all from one sample in a study of Vδ1+ human thymocytes. TCRdb reapplied CATT to the multiplex PCR reads. The table lists 20,000 to 25,000 delta-chain clones, 25% to 30% of them singletons, with about 1.4% in the top ten. Material: Vdelta1+ gamma-delta thymocytes from the thymus. Receptors originate from a boy under three years old who had congenital heart surgery. CDR3s include the opening cysteine and the closing phenylalanine or tryptophan. Each record gives: J gene, V gene, D gene, clone size, CDR3 DNA, CDR3 protein. A D gene is named only where the DNA matches it firmly. Size is stated for part of the rows, as once, few or many counts, or as a class when the clone is expanded.

J gene: TRDJ1; V gene: TRDV1; D gene: TRDD3; clone size: -; CDR3 DNA: TGTGCTCTTGGGGAACTGCCTGGGGGATGGGGCCCCCTGTACACCGATAAACTCATCTTT; CDR3 protein: CALGELPGGWGPLYTDKLIF
J gene: TRDJ1; V gene: TRDV1; D gene: TRDD3; clone size: -; CDR3 DNA: TGTGCTCTTGGGGGCCTTCTTCCCGACTCTACTGGGGGATCTTACACCGATAAACTCATCTTT; CDR3 protein: CALGGLLPDSTGGSYTDKLIF
J gene: TRDJ1; V gene: TRDV1; D gene: -; clone size: -; CDR3 DNA: TGTGCTCTTGGGGAACTACATGATTACCTCCTTGGAACCGATAAACTCATCTTT; CDR3 protein: CALGELHDYLLGTDKLIF
J gene: TRDJ1; V gene: TRDV1; D gene: TRDD3; clone size: medium-sized; CDR3 DNA: TGTGCTCTTGGGGAATGGAAGTTTTGGTCGGGATACAGCGTAACCGATAAACTCATCTTT; CDR3 protein: CALGEWKFWSGYSVTDKLIF
J gene: TRDJ1; V gene: TRDV1; D gene: -; clone size: few; CDR3 DNA: TGTGCTCTTGGGGAAAAGGAAGGAGGGACCGATAAACTCATCTTT; CDR3 protein: CALGEKEGGTDKLIF
J gene: TRDJ1; V gene: TRDV1; D gene: -; clone size: -; CDR3 DNA: TGTGCTCTTGAGGAGAATAATCTACATCGGGGATCCGGCGATAAACTCATCTTT; CDR3 protein: CALEENNLHRGSGDKLIF
J gene: TRDJ1; V gene: TRDV1; D gene: -; clone size: -; CDR3 DNA: TGTGCTCTTGGGTCCTACAGGGCCTTCCTACGAGTAGATATTAGGGGATACACTGGCCCTCACACCGATAAACTCATCTTT; CDR3 protein: CALGSYRAFLRVDIRGYTGPHTDKLIF
J gene: TRDJ1; V gene: TRDV1; D gene: -; clone size: -; CDR3 DNA: TGTGCTCTTGGGGAATTGACCGGGGCGGAGGAGAAACTCATCTTT; CDR3 protein: CALGELTGAEEKLIF
J gene: TRDJ1; V gene: TRDV1; D gene: TRDD3; clone size: -; CDR3 DNA: TGTGCTCTTGGGGAACCACTGGGGGCCCTCGGGGGCGATAAACTCATCTTT; CDR3 protein: CALGEPLGALGGDKLIF
J gene: TRDJ1; V gene: TRDV1; D gene: TRDD3; clone size: few; CDR3 DNA: TGTGCTCTTGGGGAACTAGCACCCCCCTTGAGGGATACGGGGGGTAAACTCATCTTT; CDR3 protein: CALGELAPPLRDTGGKLIF
J gene: TRDJ1; V gene: TRDV1; D gene: TRDD3; clone size: few; CDR3 DNA: TGTGCTCTTGGGGAAAAGTGTGCTACGGGGATACAGGGCGATAAACTCATCTTT; CDR3 protein: CALGEKCATGIQGDKLIF
J gene: TRDJ1; V gene: TRDV1; D gene: -; clone size: -; CDR3 DNA: TGTGCTCTTGGGGAACTCGTGCTTGGATCGCTTGGTAAACTCATCTTT; CDR3 protein: CALGELVLGSLGKLIF
J gene: TRDJ1; V gene: TRDV1; D gene: -; clone size: few; CDR3 DNA: TGTGCTCTTGGGGAAAGATCCTACGGGGGGATGGAAGGTCCGTACACCGATAAACTCATCTTT; CDR3 protein: CALGERSYGGMEGPYTDKLIF
J gene: TRDJ1; V gene: TRDV1; D gene: -; clone size: medium-sized; CDR3 DNA: TGTGCTCTTGGGGTGGCTACTTCCTTTTATAAACTCATCTTT; CDR3 protein: CALGVATSFYKLIF
J gene: TRDJ1; V gene: TRDV1; D gene: TRDD3; clone size: -; CDR3 DNA: TGTGCTCTTGGGGCCTTTCTCCTACGCCGATTACTGGGGGAGACGGGACTCATCTTT; CDR3 protein: CALGAFLLRRLLGETGLIF
J gene: TRDJ1; V gene: TRDV1; D gene: -; clone size: -; CDR3 DNA: TGTGCTCTTGGGGACCCGGGAACTGGGAGTACCGATAAACTCATCTTT; CDR3 protein: CALGDPGTGSTDKLIF
J gene: TRDJ1; V gene: TRDV1; D gene: -; clone size: medium-sized; CDR3 DNA: TGTGCTCTTGGGGAATGGGTGGGGTACACCGATAAACTCATCTTT; CDR3 protein: CALGEWVGYTDKLIF
J gene: TRDJ1; V gene: TRDV1; D gene: -; clone size: -; CDR3 DNA: TGTGCTCTTGGGGATTCGGGAGAAAGGTTCCTCCCCAAATACACCGATAAACTCATCTTT; CDR3 protein: CALGDSGERFLPKYTDKLIF
J gene: TRDJ2; V gene: TRDV1; D gene: TRDD3; clone size: -; CDR3 DNA: TGTGCTCTTGGGGAACCTGGTCGACCACAGCCCCCTGGGGGATTAGGGACAGCACAACTCTTCTTT; CDR3 protein: CALGEPGRPQPPGGLGTAQLFF
J gene: TRDJ1; V gene: TRDV1; D gene: TRDD3; clone size: few; CDR3 DNA: TGTGCACTAAGGGGGGATAACCCCTGGTACACCGATAAACTCATCTTT; CDR3 protein: CALRGDNPWYTDKLIF
J gene: TRDJ1; V gene: TRDV1; D gene: TRDD3; clone size: -; CDR3 DNA: TGTGCTCTTGGGGAAAATCCTTCCGGATACCGGGGGATACGAAACACCGATAAACTCATCTTT; CDR3 protein: CALGENPSGYRGIRNTDKLIF
J gene: TRDJ1; V gene: TRDV1; D gene: -; clone size: medium-sized; CDR3 DNA: TGTGCTCTTGGGGAACTCCGGCCTTACCGGGACACCGATAAACTCATCTTT; CDR3 protein: CALGELRPYRDTDKLIF
J gene: TRDJ1; V gene: TRDV1; D gene: -; clone size: -; CDR3 DNA: TGTGCTCTTGGGAATCTGACTCATTCGGAACTCATCTTT; CDR3 protein: CALGNLTHSELIF
J gene: TRDJ1; V gene: TRDV1; D gene: TRDD3; clone size: medium-sized; CDR3 DNA: TGTGCTCTTGGGGAAGGGACCCTTCCGTACTGGGGGGCTACCGATAAACTCATCTTT; CDR3 protein: CALGEGTLPYWGATDKLIF
J gene: TRDJ1; V gene: TRDV1; D gene: TRDD3; clone size: many; CDR3 DNA: TGTGCTCTTGGGGCCCTAGGGGGATGCCTCTACGATAAACTCATCTTT; CDR3 protein: CALGALGGCLYDKLIF
J gene: TRDJ1; V gene: TRDV1; D gene: TRDD3; clone size: few; CDR3 DNA: TGTGCTCTTGGGGAACTCTCTCCTACGGACTGGGGGATACGTCTGACCGATAAACTCATCTTT; CDR3 protein: CALGELSPTDWGIRLTDKLIF
J gene: TRDJ1; V gene: TRDV1; D gene: TRDD3; clone size: -; CDR3 DNA: TGTGCTCTTGGAAGTCGATGGGGATACCGTTTGTACACCGATAAACTCATCTTT; CDR3 protein: CALGSRWGYRLYTDKLIF
J gene: TRDJ1; V gene: TRDV1; D gene: TRDD3; clone size: few; CDR3 DNA: TGTGCTCTTGGATTACCTACGGGGATACGTAACACCGATAAACTCATCTTT; CDR3 protein: CALGLPTGIRNTDKLIF
J gene: TRDJ1; V gene: TRDV1; D gene: TRDD3; clone size: -; CDR3 DNA: TGTGCTCTTGGGAACGATCCCCGTGGGGGATCTAAGTACACCGATAAACTCATCTTT; CDR3 protein: CALGNDPRGGSKYTDKLIF
J gene: TRDJ1; V gene: TRDV1; D gene: TRDD3; clone size: few; CDR3 DNA: TGTGCTCTTGGGAAATCATTCCCAGGGATACCGTACACCGATAAACTCATCTTT; CDR3 protein: CALGKSFPGIPYTDKLIF
J gene: TRDJ1; V gene: TRDV1; D gene: TRDD3; clone size: -; CDR3 DNA: TGTGCTCTTGGGGAACTAAGGTATTGGGGGATAAATTTTAAGGATAAACTCATCTTT; CDR3 protein: CALGELRYWGINFKDKLIF
J gene: TRDJ1; V gene: TRDV1; D gene: TRDD3; clone size: medium-sized; CDR3 DNA: TGTGCTCTTGGGGTCGGCCTTCCCCGGCTACTGGGGGATAGTAAACTCATCTTT; CDR3 protein: CALGVGLPRLLGDSKLIF
J gene: TRDJ1; V gene: TRDV1; D gene: -; clone size: few; CDR3 DNA: TGTGCTCTTGTCCCCGGGGGGGGAGCGTACACCGATAAACTCATCTTT; CDR3 protein: CALVPGGGAYTDKLIF
J gene: TRDJ1; V gene: TRDV1; D gene: TRDD3; clone size: medium-sized; CDR3 DNA: TGTGCTCTTGGGGAACACAGGGGATACGCGGGACATAGACTCATCTTT; CDR3 protein: CALGEHRGYAGHRLIF
J gene: TRDJ1; V gene: TRDV1; D gene: TRDD3; clone size: -; CDR3 DNA: TGTGCTCTTAGGGGAAACCCAGTACTGGGGGACCTGGCGATGACACTCATCTTT; CDR3 protein: CALRGNPVLGDLAMTLIF
J gene: TRDJ1; V gene: TRDV1; D gene: TRDD3; clone size: few; CDR3 DNA: TGTGCTCTTGGGGAAGTAACCCTTACGGGCTCACCGGGGGATACGTCCGGTAAACTCATCTTT; CDR3 protein: CALGEVTLTGSPGDTSGKLIF
J gene: TRDJ1; V gene: TRDV1; D gene: -; clone size: -; CDR3 DNA: TGTGCTCTTGGGGAATGGGGTTCCTTCCTGGGGATCGAAGGCTGCAAACTCATCTTT; CDR3 protein: CALGEWGSFLGIEGCKLIF
J gene: TRDJ1; V gene: TRDV1; D gene: -; clone size: few; CDR3 DNA: TGTGCTCTTGGGCCCATCATTTATGATACGTCGAACTGGGTAACCGATAAACTCATCTTT; CDR3 protein: CALGPIIYDTSNWVTDKLIF
J gene: TRDJ1; V gene: TRDV1; D gene: -; clone size: few; CDR3 DNA: TGTGCTCTTGGGACCCATCCGCTTCCTACCCCAACTGGGGGTTCATACACCGATAAACTCATCTTT; CDR3 protein: CALGTHPLPTPTGGSYTDKLIF
J gene: TRDJ1; V gene: TRDV1; D gene: -; clone size: -; CDR3 DNA: TGTGCTCTTGGGGAACCTTATCCCCCGGGTAAACTCATCTTT; CDR3 protein: CALGEPYPPGKLIF